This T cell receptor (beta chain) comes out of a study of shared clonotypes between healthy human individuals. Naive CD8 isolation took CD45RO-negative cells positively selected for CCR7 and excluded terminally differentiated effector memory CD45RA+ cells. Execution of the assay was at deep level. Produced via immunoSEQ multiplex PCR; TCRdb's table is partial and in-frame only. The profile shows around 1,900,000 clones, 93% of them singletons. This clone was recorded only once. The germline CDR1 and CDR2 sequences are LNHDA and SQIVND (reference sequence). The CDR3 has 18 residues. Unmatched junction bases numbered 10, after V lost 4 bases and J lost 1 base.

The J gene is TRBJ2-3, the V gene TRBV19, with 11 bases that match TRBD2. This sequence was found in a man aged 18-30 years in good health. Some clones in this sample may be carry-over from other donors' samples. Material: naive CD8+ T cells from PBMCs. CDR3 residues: CASSSPSGRRVGTDTQYF. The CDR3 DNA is TGTGCCAGTAGTAGTCCTAGCGGGAGGAGAGTGGGCACAGATACGCAGTATTTT. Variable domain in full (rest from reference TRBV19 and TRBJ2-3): DGGITQSPKYLFRKEGQNVTLSCEQNLNHDAMYWYRQDPGQGLRLIYYSQIVNDFQKGDIAEGYSVSREKKESFPLTVTSAQKNPTAFYLCASSSPSGRRVGTDTQYFGPGTRLTVL.